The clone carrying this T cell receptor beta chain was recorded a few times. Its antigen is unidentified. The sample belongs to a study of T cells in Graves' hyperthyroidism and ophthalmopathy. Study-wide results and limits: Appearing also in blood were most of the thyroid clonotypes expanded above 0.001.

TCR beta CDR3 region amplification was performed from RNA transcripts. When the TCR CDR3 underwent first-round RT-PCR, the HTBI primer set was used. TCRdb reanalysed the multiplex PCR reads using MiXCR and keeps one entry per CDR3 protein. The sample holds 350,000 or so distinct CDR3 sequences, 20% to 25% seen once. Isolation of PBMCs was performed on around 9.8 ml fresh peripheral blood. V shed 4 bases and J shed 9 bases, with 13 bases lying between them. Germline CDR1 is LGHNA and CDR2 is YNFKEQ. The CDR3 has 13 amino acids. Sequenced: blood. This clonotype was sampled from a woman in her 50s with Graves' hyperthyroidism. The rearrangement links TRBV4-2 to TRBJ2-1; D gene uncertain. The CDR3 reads CASSPEYDGEQFF. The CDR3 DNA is TGTGCCAGCAGCCCCGAGTACGACGGTGAGCAGTTCTTC.